Described below is a single T cell receptor beta chain sequence and its context. What antigen it recognizes has not been identified. Per-base qualities were not stored, and no clone one base away is much larger. Patients with a history of autoimmune disease or receiving systemic immunosuppression were excluded from the trial. Peripheral blood for TCR sequencing was drawn from every dose cohort at baseline, at cycle 4 day 1 and at cycle 7 day 1. Samples were obtained from an open-label, multicenter, first-in-human phase I dose-escalation trial of ivuxolimab. Adults with locally advanced or metastatic melanoma, renal cell carcinoma, hepatocellular carcinoma or head and neck squamous cell carcinoma were enrolled in the trial. Before TCR sequencing, CD4+ T cells and CD8+ T cells were sorted from peripheral blood as separate populations. The sample is drawn from a study of OX40 agonist ivuxolimab in advanced cancers. Describing the broader study: Ivuxolimab, which targeted the costimulatory receptor OX40 (CD134), was an agonistic, fully human IgG2 monoclonal antibody. Intravenous ivuxolimab was administered to patients every 2 weeks at six dose levels: 0.01, 0.1, 0.3, 1.5, 3 and 10 mg/kg. Of the approximately 54 dose-escalation patients, hepatocellular carcinoma was present in approximately 20, melanoma in approximately 15, renal cell carcinoma in 9 and head and neck cancer in 9. The dose-escalation cohort was about 86% male with a mean age of approximately 59 years, ranging from roughly 23 to 80. Prior anti-PD-1, anti-PD-L1 or anti-CTLA-4 therapy was permitted, and 40% to 50% of dose-escalation patients had received checkpoint inhibitors. Three dose-escalation patients achieved partial responses, one with hepatocellular carcinoma and two with cutaneous melanoma. The purpose of peripheral TCRbeta sequencing was to test whether ivuxolimab changed TCR sequence diversity and led to clonal T-cell expansion. The paper covers the monotherapy dose-escalation part of the phase I ivuxolimab trial, which included N ≈ 50 patients. The full study reports these points: The antigen specificity of the clonally expanded peripheral T cells was not determined. Low levels of normalized T-cell clonal expansion were also seen in some patients who did not respond. In the 0.1-3.0 mg/kg groups, partial responders were among the patients with the lowest normalized peripheral clonal expansion, particularly in CD8+ T cells. After ivuxolimab, CD8+ T cells had more expanded clones than CD4+ T cells on average. At doses of 0.1 to 3.0 mg/kg, clonal expansion of both CD4+ and CD8+ T cells in blood was seen between baseline and week 6.

The germline V gene supplies CDR1 MDHEN and CDR2 SYDVKM. The CDR3 sequence holds 14 residues, the cysteine and phenylalanine included. The sequence is cut down to CDR3 DNA, 42 bases in frame from base 1. Relative to germline, V is 0 bases shorter and J is 2 bases shorter, with 7 bases between their ends. To sequence the TCRbeta CDR3 region, genomic DNA was isolated from the sorted cells. The immunoSEQ Assay was used for sequencing of TCRbeta CDR3 regions. Entries here come from immuneACCESS through TCRdb and include only in-frame sequences with V and J called. Some clones fail to appear in such tables; in the studies checked, an unresolved V gene covers under half of the shortfall, and the cause of the remainder is unknown. A total of about 77,000 clones appear in this sample, roughly 91% of them only once. The ten most abundant clones make up 1.5% to 2% of the sample.

This receptor was obtained from an adult with an advanced solid tumor such as melanoma, head and neck, liver or kidney cancer. The material sequenced was CD4+ or CD8+ T cells sorted from blood, taken in a trial of the OX40 agonist ivuxolimab. This receptor chain uses TRBV28 and TRBJ1-1; confidence is insufficient to name the D gene. The CDR3 protein is CASSLWAENTEAFF. The bases are TGTGCCAGCAGTTTATGGGCAGAAAACACTGAAGCTTTCTTT. Reference TRBV28 and TRBJ1-1 proteins supply the regions before and after the CDR3; the full variable domain is: DVKVTQSSRYLVKRTGEKVFLECVQDMDHENMFWYRQDPGLGLRLIYFSYDVKMKEKGDIPEGYSVSREKKERFSLILESASTNQTSMYLCASSLWAENTEAFFGQGTRLTVV.